This paragraph reports one T cell receptor beta chain. This entry comes from a study of blood T cell repertoires in COVID-19. Study details: Sites in the United States, Italy and Spain provided acute and convalescent COVID-19 samples.

Germline assignment: CDR1 GTSNPN and CDR2 SVGIG (reference sequence). This CDR3 comprises 15 residues. V shed 3 bases, J shed 3 bases, and the junction held 7 bases outside the gene matches. Produced via immunoSEQ multiplex PCR; TCRdb's table is partial and in-frame only. The sample holds hundreds of thousands of clones, 80% to 90% seen once. Sequencing was carried out using peripheral blood. This TCR came from a man aged 45-60 years with acute or convalescent COVID-19. The chain employs TRBV30 and TRBJ1-4; 7 nucleotides match TRBD1. Written as DNA, the CDR3 is TGTGCCTGGAGCCACAACAGGGGTCCTAATGAAAAACTGTTTTTT. Protein product: CAWSHNRGPNEKLFF.